This entry is about one TCR beta chain. Its binding antigen is unknown. No much larger clone is present one base from it, and per-base qualities are unavailable. Taken from cysteine to phenylalanine, the CDR3 has 14 residues. Only the CDR3 part of the read is kept: 42 bases, read in frame from the first base. This sample is drawn from a study of OX40 agonist ivuxolimab in advanced cancers. Background for the entire study: The costimulatory receptor OX40 (CD134) was targeted by ivuxolimab, a fully human IgG2 agonistic monoclonal antibody. Partial responses were achieved by three dose-escalation patients, of whom one had hepatocellular carcinoma and two had cutaneous melanoma. The purpose of peripheral TCRbeta sequencing was to test whether ivuxolimab changed TCR sequence diversity and led to clonal T-cell expansion. Prior anti-PD-1, anti-PD-L1 or anti-CTLA-4 therapy was permitted, and checkpoint inhibitors had been received by around 39% of dose-escalation patients. Intravenous ivuxolimab was administered to patients every 2 weeks at six dose levels: 0.01, 0.1, 0.3, 1.5, 3 and 10 mg/kg. The dose-escalation cohort was around 84% male with a mean age of roughly 62 years, ranging from about 20 to 80. The paper reports the monotherapy dose-escalation portion (N of about 54 patients) of the phase I ivuxolimab trial. Of the 52 patients in dose escalation, 19 had hepatocellular carcinoma, around 15 had melanoma, 9 had renal cell carcinoma and 9 had head and neck cancer.

Genomic DNA was isolated from the sorted cells so that the TCRbeta CDR3 region could be sequenced. TCRbeta CDR3 regions were sequenced using the immunoSEQ Assay. Sourced from immuneACCESS, this table was stored by TCRdb with only in-frame sequences that have V and J called. A share of the clones is absent; for the studies checked, an unresolved V gene accounts for under half, and the remainder has no known explanation. The sample table records about 68,000 clones; under 90% of these occur just once. The top ten clones comprise 0.6% to 0.85% of the sample. Points the paper makes about the study in general: Partial responders in the 0.1-3.0 mg/kg groups had among the lowest normalized peripheral clonal expansion, especially among CD8+ T cells. Which antigens the clonally expanded peripheral T cells were specific for was not determined. Low levels of normalized T-cell clonal expansion were also seen in some patients who did not respond. At doses from 0.1 to 3.0 mg/kg, clonal expansion was seen in both CD4+ and CD8+ blood T cells between baseline and week 6. After ivuxolimab, CD8+ T cells had more expanded clones than CD4+ T cells on average.

Patients with autoimmune disease history or receiving systemic immunosuppression were excluded from the trial. Peripheral blood for TCR sequencing was collected from all dose cohorts at baseline, on cycle 4 day 1, and on cycle 7 day 1. Samples were obtained from an open-label, multicenter, first-in-human phase I dose-escalation trial of ivuxolimab. Adults with locally advanced or metastatic melanoma, renal cell, hepatocellular, or head and neck squamous cell carcinoma were enrolled in the trial. Before TCR sequencing, CD4+ T cells and CD8+ T cells were sorted from peripheral blood as separate populations.

The chain uses TRBV21-1 and TRBJ2-3; the tabulated D call, TRBD1, remains unverified against the DNA. TRBV21-1 is a documented pseudogene. The sample consisted of CD4+ or CD8+ T cells sorted from blood, taken in a trial of the OX40 agonist ivuxolimab. The clonotype originates from an adult with an advanced solid tumor such as melanoma, head and neck, liver or kidney cancer. Here is the DNA: TGTGCCAGCAAAGGACAGGGTAGGGCAGATACGCAGTATTTT. It encodes CASKGQGRADTQYF.